This TCR beta chain emerged from a study of blood T cell repertoires in COVID-19 (dated by TCRdb to 2020 to 2021). General notes on the study: The collaborator samples originated in the United States, Italy and Spain and spanned the acute and convalescent phases of COVID-19. The repertoires were released in a freely available public database intended as a resource for research on the immune response to SARS-CoV-2. Nearly every sample came with metadata listing a de-identified subject ID, COVID-19 status, age in years and sex. HLA class I and class II types, where available, came from metadata supplied by the sample provider rather than from assay-based typing. Subjects who had been exposed to COVID-19, were actively infected with it, or had recovered from it provided the deeply sampled blood TCRbeta repertoires that made up the dataset. Samples were obtained from the ongoing ImmuneRACE study (first 160 participants) and from about 1,300 subjects provided by 6 global collaborators. The prospective study material was composed of cDNA or gDNA derived from T cells, B-cell-depleted T cells, or PBMCs.

On this clone: This clone's antigen is unknown. No base quality information exists; no much larger clone differs at one position.

TCRbeta CDR3 regions were amplified from genomic DNA by means of the immunoSEQ Assay, a bias-controlled multiplex PCR. In the paper's pipeline: The number of nucleated cells in each sample was estimated from the amplification of reference gene primers within the assay. To quantify the absolute abundance of each unique TCRbeta CDR3 rearrangement, sequence reads were collapsed and filtered. For each sample, productive Simpson clonality was calculated as the square root of Simpson's diversity index over productive rearrangements. Imported from immuneACCESS, the table was reduced by TCRdb to in-frame sequences with V and J called. These copies leave out some clones; in studies compared against another copy, an unresolved V gene accounts for under half, and the cause of the remainder is not known. The V and J calls and clone size are taken from that table; D and trimming were inferred from the DNA. The sample table records around 60,000 clones; 90% of these occur just once. The ten most abundant clones make up approximately 13% of the sample.

Findings and caveats that apply to the study as a whole: The quantity of clinical and demographic metadata differed by source and by participant and was supplied without curation.

Each collaborating institution followed its own protocols to collect whole blood in K2EDTA tubes. For TCRbeta analysis, collaborator samples were shipped as frozen whole blood, as isolated PBMCs, or as DNA extracted from either sample type. The germline V gene (reference sequence) yields LGHDT for CDR1 and YNNKEL for CDR2. Trimmed from V: 4 bases; trimmed from J: 2 bases; junction bases lacking a gene match: 5. Measured from the cysteine to the phenylalanine, the CDR3 is 15 residues long. The DNA shown is the 45-base CDR3, in frame from base 1. The material sequenced was peripheral blood. This chain is built from TRBV3-1 (or the pseudogene TRBV3-2) and TRBJ2-7; 10 of the junction bases match TRBD1. The receptor comes from a man aged 55 to 69 with active COVID-19. The CDR3 loop reads CASSPGTGVTYEQYF. The DNA sequence is TGTGCCAGCAGCCCCGGGACAGGGGTTACCTACGAGCAGTACTTC.